This TCR beta chain is from a study of CD8 T cells in ankylosing spondylitis. Study results and caveats: Characteristic, it appeared, of ankylosing spondylitis blood was a TCR beta motif of fewer than 10 highly homologous variants. From matched ankylosing spondylitis synovial fluid, disease-linked clones were reportedly recovered at significantly enriched levels.

Turning to this clonotype: Its specificity is unknown.

The CDR3 sequence is 14 residues long. In germline, CDR1 is SGHVS, CDR2 FQNEAQ. Deletions cut 2 bases from V and 4 bases from J, with 9 bases between. Each TCR beta library was made by quantitative 5'-RACE that incorporated molecular barcodes. TCRdb recomputed calls from the 5' RACE reads with MiXCR, one row per CDR3 protein. The data contain some 400,000 distinct CDR3 sequences, about a fifth of them singletons. Sequenced sample: blood, either unsorted or a sorted T cell fraction (not recorded which). The gene calls are TRBV7-8 and TRBJ1-5, with D perhaps TRBD1 (5 bases). The sequence was obtained from a male donor with ankylosing spondylitis. The CDR3 reads CASSLRQPNQPQHF. CDR3 coding DNA: TGTGCCAGCAGCTTAAGACAGCCGAATCAGCCCCAGCATTTT.